Presented here are 19 T cell receptor beta chains from one specimen sequenced in a study of naive and memory T cell subsets. An equimolar mix of two oligonucleotides served as the beta constant-region primer for TRBC1 and TRBC2. Ligated cDNA was amplified by four rounds of PCR with nested alpha and beta constant-region primers and SP2. Via MiXCR, TCRdb re-called the UMI-ligation and nested PCR reads, giving one row per CDR3 protein. This sample has roughly 83,000 distinct CDR3 sequences, with 11% found just once. Study results and caveats: A few larger clonotypes appeared in naive repertoires, especially CD8, possibly memory cells re-expressing CD45RA.

These receptors lack a known antigen. The sequenced material came from naive CD4+ T cells from blood. The origin of the receptors is a human donor in good health.

The chain is built from TRBV5-1 and TRBJ1-1; perhaps TRBD1 as D (6 bases). Germline CDR1 SGHRS, CDR2 YFSETQ. The CDR3 covers 13 residues. V lost 1 base and J 7 bases, leaving 11 bases between the germline ends. CDR3 sequence: CASSLTGRVEAFF. The CDR3 DNA is TGCGCCAGCAGCTTGACAGGGAGGGTTGAAGCTTTCTTT.

This clonotype has more than one count but fewer than ten. J is TRBJ1-3 and V is TRBV4-2; D is unresolved. The germline gives CDR1 LGHNA, CDR2 YNFKEQ. The CDR3 totals 18 residues. Trimming cost V 1 base and J 0 bases, with 16 bases left between them. The CDR3 coding sequence is TGTGCCAGCAGCCAAGGGGCCGTTAGGGCATACTCTGGAAACACCATATATTTT. Its translation: CASSQGAVRAYSGNTIYF.

The CDR3 is CASSQTLTGSEQYF. Written as DNA, the CDR3 is TGTGCCAGCAGCCAAACACTCACAGGGAGTGAGCAGTACTTC. The chain has TRBV7-2 and TRBJ2-7; maybe TRBD1 (6 bases). The CDR3 loop spans 14 amino acids. The germline V and J ends were trimmed by 5 bases and 7 bases, with 18 bases remaining between them. CDR1 and CDR2 (germline): SGHTA, FQGNSA.

This clonotype was observed many times. The genes are TRBV10-3 and TRBJ2-7; TRBD1 agrees at 7 bases. V lost 4 bases and J lost 3; bases outside the gene matches: 3. The CDR3 is made up of 13 amino acids. Germline CDR1 and CDR2: ENHRY and SYGVKD. The CDR3 protein is CAISGQGRYEQYF. The CDR3 DNA sequence: TGTGCCATCAGTGGACAGGGACGCTACGAGCAGTACTTC.

This clonotype was detected a few times. The CDR3 nucleotides read TGCAGCGGGGCCGACAGAGAAACTGAAGCTTTCTTT. This encodes CSGADRETEAFF. The V and J genes are TRBV29-1 and TRBJ1-1; perhaps TRBD1 as D (5 bases). V gave up 7 bases and J gave up 5 bases, with 14 bases separating them. The length of the CDR3 is 12 residues. Germline V lookup: CDR1 SQVTM, CDR2 ANQGSEA.

This clonotype was counted at least ten times. The chain has TRBV6-2 or TRBV6-3 and TRBJ2-1, with 16 bases fitting TRBD2. The germline CDR1 and CDR2 sequences are MNHEY and SVGEGT. V dropped 5 bases and J dropped 4; count of bases not matched to a gene: 8. This CDR3 region has 18 residues. The CDR3 spells CASSTGLAGGHSYNEQFF. CDR3 coding DNA: TGTGCCAGCAGTACGGGACTAGCGGGAGGGCATTCGTACAATGAGCAGTTCTTC.

This clonotype has ten or more counts. The J gene is TRBJ2-7, the V gene TRBV29-1; weak D call: TRBD1 (7 bases). CDR3 length: 12 residues. Germline loops: CDR1 SQVTM, CDR2 ANQGSEA. V was cut by 5 bases and J by 1 base, with 9 bases left in between. The CDR3 nucleotides read TGCAGCGTTCAGGGGGGTTCCTACGAGCAGTACTTC. Translating gives CSVQGGSYEQYF.

The V and J genes are TRBV2 and TRBJ2-1; D is unresolved. CDR1 and CDR2 (germline): SNHLY, FYNNEI. V was shortened by 8 bases and J by 3 bases, with 17 bases between the two germline ends. CDR3 length: 15 residues. CDR3 protein: CASDKRALHYNEQFF. CDR3 nucleotide sequence: TGTGCCAGCGATAAACGGGCCCTCCACTACAATGAGCAGTTCTTC. Based on the CDR3 plus reference TRBV2 and TRBJ2-1, the full variable domain is EPEVTQTPSHQVTQMGQEVILRCVPISNHLYFYWYRQILGQKVEFLVSFYNNEISEKSEIFDDQFSVERPDGSNFTLKIRSTKLEDSAMYFCASDKRALHYNEQFFGPGTRLTVL.

This clonotype was recorded a few times. The chain employs TRBV7-8 and TRBJ2-3, with D possibly TRBD2 on 6 matching bases. V was trimmed by 5 bases and J by 0 bases, leaving 27 bases between them. The CDR3 is made up of 20 amino acids. In germline, CDR1 is SGHVS, CDR2 FQNEAQ. CDR3 DNA: TGTGCCAGCAGCCAAAGCCGGGAGAAATCCCCGGTGGCTAGCACAGATACGCAGTATTTT. It is translated as CASSQSREKSPVASTDTQYF.

This clonotype was recorded at least ten times. This sequence joins TRBV9 and TRBJ2-7; 10 bases line up with TRBD2. CDR1 and CDR2 from the germline V gene are SGDLS and YYNGEE. This CDR3 has 15 amino acids. V trimming: 0 bases; J trimming: 1 base; junction bases outside the gene matches: 1. CDR3 region: CASSVGLAGSYEQYF. CDR3 sequence (DNA): TGTGCCAGCAGCGTAGGACTAGCGGGTTCCTACGAGCAGTACTTC.

The chain has TRBV6-6 and TRBJ2-2; 7 nucleotides line up with TRBD2. Germline V gene sequence: CDR1 MNHNY, CDR2 SVGAGI (reference sequence). J gave up 1 base and V 8 bases, and 10 bases lay outside the gene matches. The CDR3 length is 16 residues. The CDR3 region has the DNA TGTGCCAGCTGCATGGTCCCTAGCGGGAACACCGGGGAGCTGTTTTTT. It yields the protein CASCMVPSGNTGELFF.

This chain connects TRBV7-2 to TRBJ1-2; D possibly corresponds to TRBD1 (6 bases). The CDR3 runs 15 residues. Germline V CDR1 and CDR2: SGHTA, FQGNSA. Trimming took off 1 base at V and 6 bases at J, with 15 bases between the two ends. CDR3 region: CASSLVAGGANGYTF. Written as DNA, the CDR3 is TGTGCCAGCAGCTTAGTGGCGGGGGGGGCTAATGGCTACACCTTC. Variable domain in full (rest from reference TRBV7-2 and TRBJ1-2): GAGVSQSPSNKVTEKGKDVELRCDPISGHTALYWYRQSLGQGLEFLIYFQGNSAPDKSGLPSDRFSAERTGGSVSTLTIQRTQQEDSAVYLCASSLVAGGANGYTFGSGTRLTVV.

This clonotype was seen a few times. The chain recombines TRBV5-6 with TRBJ2-7; no clear D gene. V gave up 4 bases and J gave up 1 base, with 12 bases separating them. Germline V gene data show CDR1 as SGHDT and CDR2 as YYEEEE. The CDR3 is made up of 14 amino acids. CDR3 nucleotides: TGTGCCAGCAGCCCTCCGGGCCCTTCCTACGAGCAGTACTTC. Translating it yields CASSPPGPSYEQYF.

The chain combines TRBV12-3 or TRBV12-4 with TRBJ2-2, with TRBD1 matching 9 bases. The CDR3 covers 18 residues. Trimming took 7 bases from V and 7 from J; bases not matched to a gene: 19. In DNA form, the CDR3 reads TGTGCCAGCACCCGACATGAACCGGGACAGGGTATGGTCGGGGAGCTGTTTTTT. Its protein product is CASTRHEPGQGMVGELFF.

This clonotype was observed a handful of times. The chain carries TRBV7-2 and TRBJ1-5; 8 nucleotides match TRBD1. This CDR3 comprises 15 residues. Looked up from germline, CDR1 is SGHTA and CDR2 is FQGNSA. The J segment lost 5 bases and the V segment lost 4 bases, leaving 7 bases of the junction unmatched. The CDR3: CASSSRGLEDQPQHF. Here the CDR3 DNA reads TGTGCCAGCAGCTCCAGGGGGCTGGAGGATCAGCCCCAGCATTTT.

This chain links TRBV20-1 with TRBJ1-5, with 7 positions matching TRBD1. With V trimmed by 4 bases and J by 4 bases, 10 bases remained unmatched. The CDR3 has 15 residues. Germline assignment: CDR1 DFQATT and CDR2 SNEGSKA (reference sequence). CDR3 in DNA: TGCAGTGCTAAAACAGGGGTGATGGGGAATCAGCCCCAGCATTTT. Amino acid sequence: CSAKTGVMGNQPQHF.

In its sample, this clonotype was seen many times. The chain combines TRBV28 with TRBJ2-5; D gene unclear. This CDR3 has 12 amino acids. From germline, CDR1 is MDHEN and CDR2 SYDVKM. V dropped 4 bases and J dropped 4 bases, with 7 bases sitting between them. The CDR3 nucleotides are TGTGCCAGCAGTTACACTGTAGAGACCCAGTACTTC. This translates into CASSYTVETQYF.

This chain joins TRBV12-3 or TRBV12-4 and TRBJ2-6; 7 bases fit TRBD1. V lost 6 bases and J lost 2; bases outside the gene matches: 4. This CDR3 spans 15 amino acids. Here the CDR3 reads CASRATGAGANVLTF. The CDR3 bases are TGTGCCAGCAGAGCAACAGGGGCTGGGGCCAACGTCCTGACTTTC.

The sample holds a few counts of this clonotype. The gene calls are TRBV6-5 and TRBJ2-7; maybe TRBD1 (5 bases). Germline values: CDR1 MNHEY, CDR2 SVGAGI. Trimming stripped 8 bases from V and 5 bases from J, with 10 bases between. The CDR3 has 11 amino acids. The CDR3 region is CASSWGNEQYF. CDR3 nucleotides: TGTGCCAGCTCGTGGGGCAACGAGCAGTACTTC.